One and the same sample provided the 21 T cell receptor beta chains below, sequenced in a study of monozygotic twins with inflammatory bowel disease. TCRdb processed the 5' RACE reads again and assigns one entry to each CDR3 protein, with no DNA. The sample table includes approximately 400,000 distinct CDR3 sequences. The sample comprised blood. These receptors were collected from a human donor with ulcerative colitis or Crohn's disease, or a healthy co-twin of an affected twin (not recorded which).

The chain uses TRBV7-2 and TRBJ1-1. The CDR3 contains 17 residues. From germline, CDR1 is SGHTA and CDR2 FQGNSA. CDR3 in amino acids: CASSLARGRGSNTEAFF.

This chain uses TRBV4-1 with TRBJ2-1; TCRdb's D call of TRBD1 is untestable without DNA. CDR1 and CDR2 from the germline V gene are MGHRA and YSYEKL. The CDR3 spans 15 residues. The CDR3 here is CASSQDRETYNEQFF.

This rearrangement joins TRBV7-3 to TRBJ2-3; checking the TCRdb D call of TRBD1 is not possible without DNA. Germline values: CDR1 SGHTA, CDR2 FQGTGA. This CDR3 is built from 13 residues. The CDR3 protein is CASSYAGAGPQYF.

This rearrangement joins TRBV9 to TRBJ1-5. In germline, CDR1 is SGDLS, CDR2 YYNGEE. This CDR3 contains 14 residues. This CDR3 is CASSVASTGQPQHF.

V is TRBV27 and J is TRBJ1-1; as DNA is missing, the TRBD1 call by TCRdb cannot be tested. The CDR3 is made up of 17 amino acids. CDR1 and CDR2 from the germline V gene are MNHEY and SMNVEV (reference sequence). CDR3 sequence: CASSLQGARPMNTEAFF.

The chain has TRBV5-4 and TRBJ2-3; as DNA is missing, the TRBD1 call by TCRdb cannot be tested. From germline, CDR1 is SGHNT and CDR2 YYREEE (reference sequence). The CDR3 runs 17 residues. The CDR3 protein is CASSLALRPGSTDTQYF. The full variable domain, rest sourced from reference TRBV5-4 and TRBJ2-3, is ETGVTQSPTHLIKTRGQQVTLRCSSQSGHNTVSWYQQALGQGPQFIFQYYREEENGRGNFPPRFSGLQFPNYSSELNVNALELDDSALYLCASSLALRPGSTDTQYFGPGTRLTVL.

The rearrangement links TRBV20-1 to TRBJ2-7; TCRdb returns TRBD2, unconfirmable since there is no DNA. The CDR3 totals 13 residues. CDR1 and CDR2 (germline): DFQATT, SNEGSKA (reference sequence). The CDR3: CSAAQGPASEQYF.

The genes are TRBV6-6 and TRBJ1-5; TCRdb reports TRBD1, a call that lacks DNA to check it against. This CDR3 comprises 12 residues. Germline values: CDR1 MNHNY, CDR2 SVGAGI (reference sequence). This chain's CDR3 is CASSYEGQPQHF.

V gene TRBV7-2 combines with J gene TRBJ2-5. The CDR3 is 14 amino acids. Germline CDR1 is SGHTA and CDR2 is FQGNSA. CDR3 region: CASSLGGVPETQYF.

The chain couples TRBV12-3 or TRBV12-4 to TRBJ2-1; TCRdb names TRBD2, which stays unverified in the absence of DNA. The CDR3 length is 15 residues. The CDR3 reads CASRPSGRATNEQFF.

The chain combines TRBV10-2 with TRBJ2-7; TCRdb picks TRBD1, but there is no DNA to check that call. The CDR3 runs 12 residues. The germline V gene encodes CDR1 WSHSY and CDR2 SAAADI. The CDR3 loop is CASSYDRDEQYF.

This chain connects TRBV12-3 or TRBV12-4 to TRBJ2-6. The CDR3 totals 15 residues. CDR3 sequence reads: CASSPTFSGANVLTF.

V is TRBV20-1 and J is TRBJ2-5; TCRdb's D gene call, TRBD1, goes unchecked for lack of DNA. This CDR3 has 16 residues. Looked up from germline, CDR1 is DFQATT and CDR2 is SNEGSKA (reference sequence). The CDR3 reads CSARDPSGGIQETQYF.

V usage is TRBV3-1 and J usage is TRBJ2-3; without DNA, the TCRdb call of TRBD2 cannot be checked. Germline lookup yields CDR1 LGHDT and CDR2 YNNKEL (reference sequence). CDR3 length: 16 residues. The CDR3: CASSQGDSRGADTQYF.

This chain joins TRBV20-1 and TRBJ2-7; with no DNA, the TCRdb D assignment of TRBD1 cannot be verified. Germline V lookup: CDR1 DFQATT, CDR2 SNEGSKA (reference sequence). This CDR3 has 12 amino acids. CDR3: CSARWQGYEQYF.

V is TRBV5-1 and J is TRBJ2-5; absent DNA, TCRdb's TRBD2 call cannot be checked. Per germline, CDR1 SGHRS and CDR2 YFSETQ. The length of the CDR3 is 15 residues. CDR3 protein: CASSLDGTSVETQYF.

This chain links TRBV10-3 with TRBJ2-5; TCRdb names TRBD2, which stays unverified in the absence of DNA. The CDR3 has 17 residues. Germline V gene data show CDR1 as ENHRY and CDR2 as SYGVKD. CDR3 in amino acids: CAISETRLAGYQETQYF.

The chain couples TRBV27 to TRBJ1-5; TCRdb selects TRBD1, and the lack of DNA leaves this call unchecked. CDR1 and CDR2 (germline): MNHEY, SMNVEV (reference sequence). This CDR3 region has 16 residues. CDR3 amino acids: CASSSVAGGSNQPQHF.

The chain combines TRBV19 with TRBJ2-1. Germline V gene data show CDR1 as LNHDA and CDR2 as SQIVND (reference sequence). The length of the CDR3 is 15 residues. This CDR3 is CASSMVGSSYNEQFF. The entire variable domain, with the rest obtained from reference TRBV19 and TRBJ2-1, is as follows: DGGITQSPKYLFRKEGQNVTLSCEQNLNHDAMYWYRQDPGQGLRLIYYSQIVNDFQKGDIAEGYSVSREKKESFPLTVTSAQKNPTAFYLCASSMVGSSYNEQFFGPGTRLTVL.

This sequence joins TRBV28 and TRBJ2-7; absent DNA, TCRdb's TRBD1 call cannot be checked. Germline lookup yields CDR1 MDHEN and CDR2 SYDVKM. This CDR3 contains 11 residues. The CDR3: CATLSQYEQYF. The variable domain in full, with the rest retrieved from reference TRBV28 and TRBJ2-7, is DVKVTQSSRYLVKRTGEKVFLECVQDMDHENMFWYRQDPGLGLRLIYFSYDVKMKEKGDIPEGYSVSREKKERFSLILESASTNQTSMYLCATLSQYEQYFGPGTRLTVT.

CDR3 region: CASSPFTGKETQYF. The chain uses TRBV18 and TRBJ2-5. Germline lookup yields CDR1 KGHSH and CDR2 LQKENI. The CDR3 runs to 14 residues.